These 30 T cell receptor beta chains were sequenced from one sample in a study of blood T cell repertoires in COVID-19. Using immunoSEQ multiplex PCR, the repertoire was profiled, and TCRdb retains in-frame clones only, with some absent. The table has fewer than 200,000 clones, 70% to 90% seen once. Sequencing input: peripheral blood. These receptors came from a middle-aged man who had recovered from COVID-19.

CDR3 coding DNA: TGTGCCAGCAGAAATGTGCAGGAAGAGACCCAGTACTTC. It translates to CASRNVQEETQYF. The rearrangement links TRBV27 to TRBJ2-5; unclear D gene. V lost 6 bases and J lost 3, with 11 bases in between. The CDR3 sequence is 13 residues long. Germline V lookup: CDR1 MNHEY, CDR2 SMNVEV (reference sequence).

The V call is TRBV28, the J call TRBJ2-3; 8 positions agree with TRBD1. V dropped 5 bases and J dropped 1; count of bases not matched to a gene: 5. Germline CDR1 reads MDHEN; CDR2 reads SYDVKM. The CDR3 spans 15 residues. The chain's CDR3 is CASSNQGAGTDTQYF. CDR3 coding DNA: TGTGCCAGCAGTAACCAGGGGGCTGGCACAGATACGCAGTATTTT. Full variable domain (remainder filled in from reference TRBV28 and TRBJ2-3): DVKVTQSSRYLVKRTGEKVFLECVQDMDHENMFWYRQDPGLGLRLIYFSYDVKMKEKGDIPEGYSVSREKKERFSLILESASTNQTSMYLCASSNQGAGTDTQYFGPGTRLTVL.

In this sample, this clone turned up a few times. V is TRBV5-1 and J is TRBJ2-1, with TRBD2 identical over 10 bases. Per germline, CDR1 SGHRS and CDR2 YFSETQ. The CDR3 has 15 residues. With 5 bases clipped from V and 7 bases from J, the junction kept 9 bases outside the gene matches. CDR3 in amino acids: CASRPRTSGGNEQFF. CDR3 DNA sequence: TGCGCCAGCAGGCCCCGGACTAGCGGAGGTAATGAGCAGTTCTTC. The whole variable domain, filled in from reference TRBV5-1 and TRBJ2-1, reads KAGVTQTPRYLIKTRGQQVTLSCSPISGHRSVSWYQQTPGQGLQFLFEYFSETQRNKGNFPGRFSGRQFSNSRSEMNVSTLELGDSALYLCASRPRTSGGNEQFFGPGTRLTVL.

Comment on this clone: The sample carries other DNA sequences with the same CDR3. This chain links TRBV27 with TRBJ2-3; tentatively, D is TRBD2 (6 bases). The CDR3 has 13 amino acids. Trimming shortened V by 3 bases and J by 4 bases, and 8 bases separated the two germline ends. Germline-derived CDR1 and CDR2 are MNHEY and SMNVEV (reference sequence). The CDR3 spells CASSFREADTQYF. CDR3 nucleotide sequence: TGTGCCAGCAGTTTCAGGGAGGCAGATACGCAGTATTTT.

The chain uses TRBV7-9 and TRBJ2-7; tentative D call: TRBD1 (6 bases). The germline V gene encodes CDR1 SEHNR and CDR2 FQNEAQ (reference sequence). The CDR3 extends over 12 amino acids. The V end was cut by 4 bases, the J end by 4 bases, with 8 bases between. In DNA form, the CDR3 reads TGTGCCAGCAGCTACGACAGGTACGAGCAGTACTTC. It codes for CASSYDRYEQYF.

A word on this clone: Within the sample, other DNA sequences also encode this same CDR3. The rearrangement uses TRBV12-3 or TRBV12-4 and TRBJ1-2; a weak D match, TRBD1 (6 bases). Trimming stripped 6 bases from V and 5 bases from J, with 7 bases between. The CDR3 consists of 11 residues. The CDR3 DNA sequence: TGTGCCAGCAGCACAGGGTATGGCTACACCTTC. As protein: CASSTGYGYTF.

Remarks on this clone: The junction does not match germline at one end; this may be a read error. The rearrangement links TRBV20-1 to TRBJ1-2, with D hard to call. This CDR3 has 11 residues. Germline CDR1 is DFQATT and CDR2 is SNEGSKA (reference sequence). In DNA form, the CDR3 reads TGCAGTGCTTACGGGAACTCTGGCTACACCTTC. This translates into CSAYGNSGYTF.

This chain joins TRBV4-2 and TRBJ2-1, with 10 positions matching TRBD2. The CDR3 loop spans 16 amino acids. Per the germline V gene, CDR1 is LGHNA and CDR2 is YNFKEQ. V shed 3 bases, J shed 3 bases, and the junction held 5 bases outside the gene matches. The CDR3 sequence: CASSQGSGRIYNEQFF. In DNA, the CDR3 is TGTGCCAGCAGCCAGGGTAGCGGGAGGATCTACAATGAGCAGTTCTTC.

In its sample, this clone was seen many times. V gene TRBV5-6 combines with J gene TRBJ1-1; the D is unclear. The CDR3 extends over 12 amino acids. Trimming left V 4 bases short and J 6 bases short, with 10 bases between. Germline V gene sequence: CDR1 SGHDT, CDR2 YYEEEE. CDR3 sequence reads: CASSGTGAEAFF. The CDR3 DNA reads as TGTGCCAGCAGCGGTACCGGGGCTGAAGCTTTCTTT.

This clone was observed many times. V usage is TRBV19 and J usage is TRBJ1-2; D not resolved. V was clipped by 6 bases and J by 6 bases, with 8 bases between them. Germline V CDR1 and CDR2: LNHDA, SQIVND (reference sequence). The CDR3 consists of 11 residues. Written as DNA, the CDR3 is TGTGCCAGTAGGACAATTCATGGCTACACCTTC. This encodes CASRTIHGYTF.

The rearrangement joins TRBV2 to TRBJ2-5; weak D call: TRBD2 (5 bases). Trimming took 8 bases from V and 5 from J, leaving 6 bases between them. The germline V gene encodes CDR1 SNHLY and CDR2 FYNNEI. This CDR3 comprises 10 residues. The CDR3 bases are TGTGCCAGCCGGAGGGAGACCCAGTACTTC. This encodes CASRRETQYF.

The CDR3 coding sequence is TGTGCCACCACGGGTGTGGGTGGAAACACCATATATTTT. This sequence encodes CATTGVGGNTIYF. V and J are TRBV6-5 and TRBJ1-3; D is undetermined. This CDR3 is 13 amino acids long. Trimming shortened V by 10 bases and J by 3 bases, and 13 bases separated the two germline ends. Germline V CDR1 and CDR2: MNHEY, SVGAGI.

This sequence joins TRBV6-2 or TRBV6-3 and TRBJ2-1, with 8 bases matching TRBD2. V dropped 4 bases and J dropped 1; count of bases not matched to a gene: 3. CDR1 is MNHEY, CDR2 SVGEGT, per germline. This CDR3 contains 15 residues. The CDR3 spells CASSSERGSYNEQFF. The DNA for the CDR3 is TGTGCCAGCAGTTCAGAGCGGGGGTCCTACAATGAGCAGTTCTTC.

The genes are TRBV19 and TRBJ2-2; 9 bases fit TRBD2. The V and J ends lost 6 bases and 5 bases, in that order; junction bases with no gene match: 7. CDR3 length: 15 residues. CDR1 LNHDA and CDR2 SQIVND come from the germline V gene (reference sequence). Here the CDR3 reads CASSSSGIGTGELFF. In DNA form, the CDR3 reads TGTGCCAGTAGCTCTAGCGGGATCGGGACCGGGGAGCTGTTTTTT.

V is TRBV3-1 (or the pseudogene TRBV3-2) and J is TRBJ2-3; TRBD2 is a possible D gene (6 bases). Germline CDR1 and CDR2: LGHDT and YNNKEL (reference sequence). V was pared by 6 bases and J by 1 base, with 14 bases between. The CDR3 totals 15 residues. The chain's CDR3 is CASSVEGLGTDTQYF. The CDR3 DNA reads as TGTGCCAGCAGTGTGGAGGGGCTTGGCACAGATACGCAGTATTTT.

This clone was seen a single time. This chain links TRBV14 with TRBJ1-6, with D maybe TRBD1 (5 bases). Per germline, CDR1 SGHDN and CDR2 FVKESK. This CDR3 is built from 13 residues. V was pared by 4 bases and J by 13 bases, with 14 bases between. CDR3 loop: CASSPGQGSPLHF. CDR3 DNA sequence: TGTGCCAGCAGCCCCGGGCAGGGAAGTCCCCTCCACTTT.

The genes are TRBV11-2 and TRBJ1-4; no definite D call. The germline gives CDR1 SGHAT, CDR2 FQNNGV. Trimming removed 0 bases at V and 4 bases at J, with 9 bases between. CDR3 length: 15 amino acids. The DNA of the CDR3 is TGTGCCAGCAGCTTAGATATTAGCAGTAATGAAAAACTGTTTTTT. Residues: CASSLDISSNEKLFF.

The J gene is TRBJ2-1, the V gene TRBV4-1; 7 positions match TRBD2. CDR1 is MGHRA and CDR2 is YSYEKL in the germline V gene. After removal of 4 bases from V and 6 bases from J, the junction contained 3 bases not matched to a gene. This CDR3 region has 13 residues. CDR3 residues: CASSLGLRNEQFF. The CDR3 DNA sequence: TGCGCCAGCAGCCTGGGACTACGCAATGAGCAGTTCTTC.

This clone was counted only a few times. The gene calls are TRBV6-6 and TRBJ1-1, with a tentative D call TRBD1 (6 bases). This CDR3 contains 16 residues. Germline assignment: CDR1 MNHNY and CDR2 SVGAGI (reference sequence). Trimming removed 0 bases from V and 2 bases from J, with 13 bases in between. The CDR3 here is CASSYSYTGTNTEAFF. For the CDR3, the DNA is TGTGCCAGCAGTTACTCGTATACAGGGACAAACACTGAAGCTTTCTTT.

The chain joins TRBV11-1 to TRBJ2-1; TRBD2 matches 14 bases. Germline V gene lookup returns CDR1 SGHAT and CDR2 FQDESV (reference sequence). The CDR3 runs to 15 residues. The trim removed 4 bases at V and 7 bases at J, leaving 3 bases unmatched. CDR3 residues: CASSSGLAGGNEQFF. The CDR3 coding sequence is TGTGCCAGCAGCTCCGGACTAGCGGGAGGAAATGAGCAGTTCTTC. Filled out from reference TRBV11-1 and TRBJ2-1, the complete variable domain reads EAEVAQSPRYKITEKSQAVAFWCDPISGHATLYWYRQILGQGPELLVQFQDESVVDDSQLPKDRFSAERLKGVDSTLKIQPAELGDSAMYLCASSSGLAGGNEQFFGPGTRLTVL.

CDR3 sequence: CASRGGQVQYF. The CDR3 DNA reads as TGTGCCAGCAGGGGAGGACAGGTCCAGTATTTT. The chain combines TRBV27 with TRBJ2-3; D might be TRBD1 (7 bases). V lost 6 bases to trimming and J lost 12 bases, with 13 bases between them. CDR3 length: 11 amino acids. Germline V lookup: CDR1 MNHEY, CDR2 SMNVEV (reference sequence).

The chain uses TRBV4-3 and TRBJ1-2; TRBD1 matches 8 bases. V lost 1 base to trimming and J lost 5 bases; unmatched junction nucleotides: 3. The CDR3 is 14 amino acids. CDR1 and CDR2 from the germline V gene are LGHNA and YSLEER. Here the CDR3 DNA reads TGCGCCAGCAGCCAAGGGCAGGGGGCGTATGGCTACACCTTC. Translating it yields CASSQGQGAYGYTF.

This chain uses TRBV28 with TRBJ2-4; TRBD1 agrees at 7 bases. V lost 2 bases, J lost 7 bases, and 2 bases stayed unmatched. The CDR3 is 13 amino acids. Germline CDR1 MDHEN, CDR2 SYDVKM. DNA of the CDR3: TGTGCCAGCAGTTTAGTACAGGGGAACATTCAGTACTTC. Translating gives CASSLVQGNIQYF.

J is TRBJ2-7 and V is TRBV7-2; 9 bases align to TRBD2. CDR1 is SGHTA and CDR2 is FQGNSA in the germline V gene. Trimming at V came to 3 bases and at J to 2 bases, leaving 5 bases not matched to a gene. This CDR3 contains 15 residues. Here the CDR3 reads CASSFSGRATYEQYF. The CDR3, as DNA: TGTGCCAGCAGCTTTAGCGGGAGAGCCACCTACGAGCAGTACTTC.

This clone occurred once. This chain links TRBV5-8 with TRBJ1-1, with a weak D call TRBD1 (5 bases). With 6 bases removed from V and 12 bases from J, the gap between germline ends came to 15 bases. Germline CDR1 reads SGHTS; CDR2 reads YDEGEE. CDR3 size: 11 residues. CDR3 amino acids: CASNIRVDPFF. The CDR3 DNA reads as TGTGCCAGCAACATCAGGGTGGACCCTTTCTTT.

The gene calls are TRBV19 and TRBJ2-2, with 7 bases fitting TRBD1. The germline gives CDR1 LNHDA, CDR2 SQIVND (reference sequence). Trimming at V came to 4 bases and at J to 2 bases, leaving 4 bases not matched to a gene. The CDR3 consists of 15 residues. CDR3 in DNA: TGTGCCAGTAGTACCGGGACAGTAAACACCGGGGAGCTGTTTTTT. Its translation is CASSTGTVNTGELFF. The entire variable domain, with the rest obtained from reference TRBV19 and TRBJ2-2, is as follows: DGGITQSPKYLFRKEGQNVTLSCEQNLNHDAMYWYRQDPGQGLRLIYYSQIVNDFQKGDIAEGYSVSREKKESFPLTVTSAQKNPTAFYLCASSTGTVNTGELFFGEGSRLTVL.

The rearrangement joins TRBV29-1 to TRBJ2-1; 7 bases agree with TRBD2. CDR3 length equals 16 residues. V lost 7 bases to trimming and J lost 2 bases; unmatched junction nucleotides: 14. Germline CDR1 is SQVTM and CDR2 is ANQGSEA. The CDR3 region is CSADPRAGVTYNEQFF. The CDR3 nucleotides read TGCAGCGCTGACCCTAGGGCGGGAGTAACCTACAATGAGCAGTTCTTC.

The genes are TRBV3-1 (or the pseudogene TRBV3-2) and TRBJ1-1, with a tentative D call TRBD1 (6 bases). The CDR3 is 17 amino acids. V gave up 2 bases and J gave up 1 base, with 17 bases separating them. Germline loops: CDR1 LGHDT, CDR2 YNNKEL (reference sequence). CDR3 amino acids: CASSQHYNGQTNTEAFF. CDR3 nucleotide sequence: TGTGCCAGCAGCCAACACTATAACGGACAGACGAACACTGAAGCTTTCTTT.

The chain combines TRBV11-2 with TRBJ2-1; the D gene is possibly TRBD2 (6 bases). Trimming took 5 bases from V and 7 from J, leaving 18 bases between them. The CDR3 runs 15 residues. Per the germline V gene, CDR1 is SGHAT and CDR2 is FQNNGV. DNA for the CDR3: TGTGCCAGCAGCGGAGGAAGGCCGGGGGTTAATGAGCAGTTCTTC. Translating gives CASSGGRPGVNEQFF.

This rearrangement joins TRBV2 to TRBJ2-7, with 10 bases aligning to TRBD2. The J segment lost 6 bases and the V segment lost 7 bases, leaving 12 bases of the junction unmatched. CDR3 length: 15 residues. The V gene's germline CDR1 is SNHLY and CDR2 FYNNEI. CDR3 residues: CASTQSPSGRGEQYF. In DNA form, the CDR3 reads TGTGCCAGCACGCAGAGCCCTAGCGGGAGAGGCGAGCAGTACTTC.